This is a list of T cell receptor beta chains from one sample in a study of T cell responses to AZD1222 COVID-19 vaccine. Method: immunoSEQ multiplex PCR; TCRdb's copy keeps in-frame clones and lacks some. The sample has roughly 150,000 clones, 75% to 95% seen once. The material was peripheral blood, obtained on day 0 of AZD1222 vaccination. These receptor sequences come from an adult in good health. Both conserved end residues are part of each CDR3. D genes are given only for firm matches. Part of the rows lack a size; the others show once, few, many or a class for expanded clones.

>TRBJ2-3|-|-|TRBV5-6
CASSNPKRESTDTQYF
TGTGCCAGCAGTAACCCTAAACGGGAAAGCACAGATACGCAGTATTTT
>TRBJ1-5|-|-|TRBV6-1
CASSEALTVYSNQPQHF
TGTGCCAGCAGTGAAGCCTTGACAGTTTATAGCAATCAGCCCCAGCATTTT
>TRBJ2-1|TRBD2|-|TRBV4-1
CASTKTPGLAVLDEQFF
TGCGCCAGCACAAAGACCCCGGGACTAGCGGTATTGGATGAGCAGTTCTTC
>TRBJ2-1|TRBD2|-|TRBV7-2
CASSFQIAGEINEQFF
TGTGCCAGCAGCTTCCAAATAGCGGGAGAGATTAATGAGCAGTTCTTC
>TRBJ1-4|-|-|TRBV27
CASSLSWTVNEKLFF
TGTGCCAGCAGTTTATCTTGGACAGTAAATGAAAAACTGTTTTTT
>TRBJ2-4|-|-|TRBV5-6
CASSFHIRWSENIQYF
TGTGCCAGCAGCTTCCACATTAGGTGGTCGGAAAACATTCAGTACTTC
>TRBJ2-7|-|-|TRBV3-1/TRBV3-2
CASSQDGQRYEQYF
TGTGCCAGCAGCCAAGATGGACAGCGCTACGAGCAGTACTTC
>TRBJ1-5|-|-|TRBV28
CASSLLSLSATGGEQPQHF
TGTGCCAGCAGTTTATTATCTCTTTCGGCTACAGGAGGGGAACAGCCCCAGCATTTT
>TRBJ2-1|-|-|TRBV7-3
CASSLSNGPYNEQFF
TGTGCCAGCAGCTTAAGCAACGGTCCTTACAATGAGCAGTTCTTC
>TRBJ1-1|-|few|TRBV5-4
CASSLNAGSRVEAFF
TGTGCCAGCAGCTTGAATGCAGGGTCTAGGGTTGAAGCTTTCTTT
>TRBJ2-5|-|-|TRBV5-5
CASSAGRNQETQYF
TGTGCCAGCAGCGCGGGACGTAATCAAGAGACCCAGTACTTC
>TRBJ2-5|-|-|TRBV7-2
CASSSPGRGETQYF
TGTGCCAGCAGCTCCCCGGGTCGCGGGGAGACCCAGTACTTC
>TRBJ1-1|-|once|TRBV6-1
CASSDASEAFF
TGTGCCAGCAGTGACGCGTCTGAAGCTTTCTTT
>TRBJ2-7|TRBD1|-|TRBV7-9
CASSRPNGTGLYEQYF
TGTGCCAGCAGCCGCCCTAACGGGACAGGGCTCTACGAGCAGTACTTC
>TRBJ2-1|TRBD2|-|TRBV9
CASSLGTRYNEQFF
TGTGCCAGCAGCTTAGGGACTAGATACAATGAGCAGTTCTTC
>TRBJ2-1|-|-|TRBV7-7
CASSWEEGNEQFF
TGTGCCAGCAGCTGGGAAGAGGGGAATGAGCAGTTCTTC
>TRBJ2-3|-|-|TRBV5-1
CASSLIVRAETDTQYF
TGCGCCAGCAGCTTGATTGTGAGGGCCGAGACAGATACGCAGTATTTT
>TRBJ2-7|TRBD2|-|TRBV11-2
CASSLGTSGSTYEQYF
TGTGCCAGCAGCCTCGGGACTAGCGGGAGCACCTACGAGCAGTACTTC
>TRBJ2-7|-|-|TRBV9
CASSPQTRGEQYF
TGTGCCAGCAGCCCCCAAACTCGGGGCGAGCAGTACTTC
>TRBJ1-4|-|-|TRBV14
CASSQGVATNEKLFF
TGTGCCAGCAGCCAAGGGGTTGCAACTAATGAAAAACTGTTTTTT
>TRBJ1-5|TRBD1|-|TRBV2
CASSAGQYGQPQHF
TGTGCCAGCAGTGCGGGACAGTACGGCCAGCCCCAGCATTTT
>TRBJ2-7|-|-|TRBV5-1
CASSIDRLPYEQYF
TGCGCCAGCAGCATCGACAGGTTGCCCTACGAGCAGTACTTC
>TRBJ2-1|TRBD2|-|TRBV12-3/TRBV12-4
CASSYTSGRQFF
TGTGCCAGCAGTTATACGAGCGGGAGACAGTTCTTC
>TRBJ2-7|TRBD2|-|TRBV30
CAWSVYRLAGGGEQYF
TGTGCCTGGAGTGTATATCGGCTAGCGGGAGGGGGCGAGCAGTACTTC
>TRBJ2-7|-|-|TRBV19
CASSMGGSGEQYF
TGTGCCAGTAGTATGGGGGGTTCTGGCGAGCAGTACTTC
>TRBJ1-2|TRBD1|-|TRBV27
CASSLSRGLVGYTF
TGTGCCAGCAGTTTGAGCAGGGGGCTTGTTGGCTACACCTTC
>TRBJ2-5|-|-|TRBV6-2/TRBV6-3
CASSYSIGGLETQYF
TGTGCCAGCAGTTACTCGATTGGAGGGTTAGAGACCCAGTACTTC
>TRBJ2-3|TRBD2|-|TRBV10-3
CAIMGGREDDTQYF
TGTGCCATCATGGGGGGGAGGGAGGACGATACGCAGTATTTT